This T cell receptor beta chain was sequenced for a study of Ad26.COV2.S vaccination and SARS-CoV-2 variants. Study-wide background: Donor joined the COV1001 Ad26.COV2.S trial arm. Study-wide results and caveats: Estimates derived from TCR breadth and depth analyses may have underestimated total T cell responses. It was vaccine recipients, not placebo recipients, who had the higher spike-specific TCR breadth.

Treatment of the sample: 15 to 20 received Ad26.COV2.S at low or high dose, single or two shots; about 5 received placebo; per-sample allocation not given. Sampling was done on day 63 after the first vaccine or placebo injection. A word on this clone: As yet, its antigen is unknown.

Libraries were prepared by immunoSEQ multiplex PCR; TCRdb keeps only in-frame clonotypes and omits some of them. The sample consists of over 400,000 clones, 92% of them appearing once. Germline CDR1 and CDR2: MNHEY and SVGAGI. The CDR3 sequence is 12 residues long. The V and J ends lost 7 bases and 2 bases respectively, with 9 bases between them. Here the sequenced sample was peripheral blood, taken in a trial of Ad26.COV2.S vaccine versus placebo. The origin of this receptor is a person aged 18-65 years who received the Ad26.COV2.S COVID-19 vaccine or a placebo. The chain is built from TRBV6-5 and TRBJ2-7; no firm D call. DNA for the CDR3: TGTGCCAGCAACGGATGGACCTACGAGCAGTACTTC. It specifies CASNGWTYEQYF.